The present T cell receptor (beta chain) was sequenced within a study of T cell responses to AZD1222 COVID-19 vaccine. V lost 7 bases and J lost 7, with 13 bases in between. The germline V gene has CDR1 MNHNY and CDR2 SVGAGI (reference sequence). This CDR3 has 12 residues. Produced via immunoSEQ multiplex PCR; TCRdb's table is partial and in-frame only. The sample lists 150,000 or so clones; about 90% were seen once. The rearrangement uses TRBV6-6 and TRBJ1-2, with D possibly TRBD1 on 5 matching bases. The sample here was peripheral blood, taken 28 days after the second AZD1222 dose. The receptor was isolated from an adult who received the AZD1222 COVID-19 vaccine. The chain's CDR3 is CASTDSQGGYTF. CDR3 bases: TGTGCCAGCACCGATAGTCAGGGTGGCTACACCTTC.